This T cell receptor (beta chain) was sequenced in a study of T cells in Graves' hyperthyroidism and ophthalmopathy. Recently diagnosed hyperthyroidism of less than 2 months' duration affected patients aged 18 to 65. Clinical symptoms, serum thyroxine, TRAb, thyroid ultrasound and orbital computed tomography established diagnosis. The sample of blood was obtained at first hyperthyroidism diagnosis (before any ophthalmopathy symptoms). The germline gives CDR1 LGHNT, CDR2 FRNRAP. Unmatched junction bases numbered 4, after V lost 1 base and J lost 2 bases. This CDR3 has 15 residues. Researchers took RNA transcripts and amplified the TCR beta CDR3 regions from them. An initial round of RT-PCR targeting the TCR CDR3 relied on the HTBI primer set. Each CDR3 protein gets one entry after TCRdb re-called the multiplex PCR reads with MiXCR. The data show some 600,000 distinct CDR3 sequences, with around 14% seen just once and 5% to 7% held by the top ten.

This clonotype occurred many times. The genes are TRBV12-5 and TRBJ2-7; TRBD2 matches at 8 bases. This sequence was found in a woman aged 25 to 39 with Graves' hyperthyroidism that later progressed to Graves' ophthalmopathy. The material sequenced was blood. The CDR3 sequence: CASGLANSGTYEQYF. The CDR3 DNA is TGTGCTAGTGGTTTGGCCAATAGCGGGACCTACGAGCAGTACTTC.